What follows is one T cell receptor (beta chain) and its context. The data originate from a study of blood T cell repertoires in COVID-19. Study-wide background: Material from acute and convalescent COVID-19 was sourced from the United States, Italy and Spain.

Repertoires were generated with immunoSEQ multiplex PCR, while TCRdb's copy carries only in-frame clones and drops some. The sample yields under 200,000 clones, around nine tenths seen once. Those enrolled, adults aged roughly 18 to 89 years, came from 25 or so US areas. Which cohort a participant joined came from the clinical history participants gave. Cohort 3 recovery required two negative PCRs, clearance, or symptom resolution. CDR3 length equals 14 residues. The trim removed 6 bases at V and 2 bases at J, leaving 3 bases unmatched. Germline assignment: CDR1 LGHNA and CDR2 YSLEER. The TCR originated in a woman aged 45-60 years who had recovered from COVID-19. V is TRBV4-3 and J is TRBJ1-2; 10 nucleotides match TRBD1. Material: PBMCs or T cells enriched from blood (not recorded which). The CDR3 sequence is CASSPGQGNYGYTF. CDR3 bases: TGCGCCAGCAGTCCGGGACAGGGGAACTATGGCTACACCTTC.